This T cell receptor beta chain stems from a study of T cell responses to AZD1222 COVID-19 vaccine. Whole-study findings and limits: Seropositive status at baseline applied to only five or six AZD1222 recipients.

Data came from immunoSEQ multiplex PCR; TCRdb stores just in-frame clones and leaves some out. Of 100,000 to 110,000 clones listed, about 86% were seen once; the top ten hold 15% to 20%. The CDR3 has 14 residues. V lost 3 bases, J lost 6 bases, and 13 bases lay in between. Germline CDR1 reads LNHDA; CDR2 reads SQIVND (reference sequence). Turning to this clone: Its cognate antigen is unknown.

The sequencing here drew on peripheral blood, taken on day 0 of AZD1222 vaccination. This TCR was sampled from an adult in good health. The chain has TRBV19 and TRBJ2-3; possibly TRBD2 for D (6 bases). CDR3 residues: CASSISGESDTQYF. The CDR3 DNA follows: TGTGCCAGTAGTATTTCGGGGGAATCGGATACGCAGTATTTT.